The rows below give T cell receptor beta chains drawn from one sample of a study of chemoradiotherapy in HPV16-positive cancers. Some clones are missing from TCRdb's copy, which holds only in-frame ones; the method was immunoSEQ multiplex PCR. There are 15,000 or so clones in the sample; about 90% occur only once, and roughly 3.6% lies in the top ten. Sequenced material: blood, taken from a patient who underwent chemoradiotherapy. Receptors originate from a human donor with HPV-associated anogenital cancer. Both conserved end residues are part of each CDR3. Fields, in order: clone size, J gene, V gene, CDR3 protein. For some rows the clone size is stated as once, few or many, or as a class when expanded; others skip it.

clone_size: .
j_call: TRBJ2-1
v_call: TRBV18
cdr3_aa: CASSPRKREGNNEQFF

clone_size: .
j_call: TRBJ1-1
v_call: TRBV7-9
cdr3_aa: CASSLWGPIEAFF

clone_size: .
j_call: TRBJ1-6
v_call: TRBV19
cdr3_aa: CASSTGTYSSYNSPLHF

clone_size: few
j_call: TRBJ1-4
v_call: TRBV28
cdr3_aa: CASSLFGTGATNEKLFF

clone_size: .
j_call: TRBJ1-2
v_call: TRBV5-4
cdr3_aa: CASSPNHGGGSYGYTF

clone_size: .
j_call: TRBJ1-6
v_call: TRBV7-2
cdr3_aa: CASSFPGSYNSPLHF

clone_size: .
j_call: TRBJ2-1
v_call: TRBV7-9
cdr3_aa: CASSLGGLNNEQFF

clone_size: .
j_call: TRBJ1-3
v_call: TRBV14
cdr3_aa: CASSQSGTGNTIYF

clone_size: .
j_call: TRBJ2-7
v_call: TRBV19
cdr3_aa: CASSIRGQGDDEQYF

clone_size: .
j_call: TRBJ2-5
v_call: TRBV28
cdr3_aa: CASSLLVYQETQYF

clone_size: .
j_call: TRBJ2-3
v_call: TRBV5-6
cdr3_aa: CASSLPGVSDTQYF

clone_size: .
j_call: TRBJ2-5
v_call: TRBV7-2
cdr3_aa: CASSPEVQGWETQYF

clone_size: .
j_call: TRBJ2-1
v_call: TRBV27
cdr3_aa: CASSLLGPGGIGDNEQFF

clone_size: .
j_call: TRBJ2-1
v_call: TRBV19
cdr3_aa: CASSFPWGQNYNEQFF

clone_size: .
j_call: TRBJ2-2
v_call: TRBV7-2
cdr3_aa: CASRPGQTNTGELFF

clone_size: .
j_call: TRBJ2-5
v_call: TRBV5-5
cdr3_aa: CASSLFEETQYF

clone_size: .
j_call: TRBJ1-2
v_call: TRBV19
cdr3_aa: CASSIGWDVYGYTF

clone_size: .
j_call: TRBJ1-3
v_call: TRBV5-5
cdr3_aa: CASSLPELNTIYF

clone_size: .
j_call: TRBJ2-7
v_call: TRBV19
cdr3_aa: CASSKLTDRGGYEQYF

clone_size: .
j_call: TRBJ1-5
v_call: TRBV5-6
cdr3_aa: CASSQGAYSNQPQHF

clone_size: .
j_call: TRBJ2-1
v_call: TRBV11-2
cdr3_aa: CASSRREGSESYNEQFF

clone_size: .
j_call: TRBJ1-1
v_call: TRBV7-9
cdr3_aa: CASSLDRGRNPEAFF

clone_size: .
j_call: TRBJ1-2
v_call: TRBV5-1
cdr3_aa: CASSPGQGIANYGYTF

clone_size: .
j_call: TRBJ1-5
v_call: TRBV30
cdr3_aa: CAWSVPGQSNQPQHF

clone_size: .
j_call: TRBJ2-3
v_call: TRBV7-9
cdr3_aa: CASSSGLEVDTQYF

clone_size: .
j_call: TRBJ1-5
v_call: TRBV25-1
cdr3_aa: CASSEWGGVQPQHF

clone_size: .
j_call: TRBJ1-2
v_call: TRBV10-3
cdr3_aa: CAISESSDRVGGYTF

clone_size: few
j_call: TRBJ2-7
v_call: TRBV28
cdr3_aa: CASSKAGRYEQYF

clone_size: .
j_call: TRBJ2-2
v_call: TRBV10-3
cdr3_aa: CAISADPGSGGELFF

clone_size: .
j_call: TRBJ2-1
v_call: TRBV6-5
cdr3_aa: CASSYRGGSSYNEQFF

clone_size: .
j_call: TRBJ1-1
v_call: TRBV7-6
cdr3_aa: CASRGRTAEAFF

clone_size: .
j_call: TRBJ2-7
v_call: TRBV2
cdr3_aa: CASPRDRGSYEQYF

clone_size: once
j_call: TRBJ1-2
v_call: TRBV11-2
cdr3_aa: CASSFLQGGLSYGYTF

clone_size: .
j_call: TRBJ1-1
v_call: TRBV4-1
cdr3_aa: CASSQGGAFGTEAFF

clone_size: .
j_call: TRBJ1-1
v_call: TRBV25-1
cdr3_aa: CASSSDRPNTEAFF

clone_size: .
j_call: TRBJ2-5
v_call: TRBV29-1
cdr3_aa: CSVTGGHNQETQYF

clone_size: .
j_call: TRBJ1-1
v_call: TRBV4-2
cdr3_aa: CASSQAGRGAEAFF

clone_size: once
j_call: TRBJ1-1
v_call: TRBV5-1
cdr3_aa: CASSSEQGNTEAFF

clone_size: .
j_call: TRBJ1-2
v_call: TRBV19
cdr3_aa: CASSIGDRTYGYTF